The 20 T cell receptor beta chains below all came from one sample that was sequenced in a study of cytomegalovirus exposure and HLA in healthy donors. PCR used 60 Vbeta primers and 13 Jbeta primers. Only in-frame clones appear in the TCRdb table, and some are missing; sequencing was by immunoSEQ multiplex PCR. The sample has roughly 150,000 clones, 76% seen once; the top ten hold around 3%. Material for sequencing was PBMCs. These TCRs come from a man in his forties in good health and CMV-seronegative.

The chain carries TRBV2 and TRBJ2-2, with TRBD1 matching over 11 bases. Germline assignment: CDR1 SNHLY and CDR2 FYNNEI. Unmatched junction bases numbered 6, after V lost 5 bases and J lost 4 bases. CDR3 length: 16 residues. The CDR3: CASSPGQGAITGELFF. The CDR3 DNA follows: TGTGCCAGCAGTCCCGGACAGGGGGCAATCACCGGGGAGCTGTTTTTT.

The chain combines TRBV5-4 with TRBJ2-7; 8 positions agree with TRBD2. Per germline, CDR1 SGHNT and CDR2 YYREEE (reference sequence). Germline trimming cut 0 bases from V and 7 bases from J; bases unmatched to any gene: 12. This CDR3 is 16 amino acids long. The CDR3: CASSLVVSGGMREQYF. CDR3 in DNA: TGTGCCAGCAGCTTGGTTGTTTCGGGGGGGATGCGGGAGCAGTACTTC.

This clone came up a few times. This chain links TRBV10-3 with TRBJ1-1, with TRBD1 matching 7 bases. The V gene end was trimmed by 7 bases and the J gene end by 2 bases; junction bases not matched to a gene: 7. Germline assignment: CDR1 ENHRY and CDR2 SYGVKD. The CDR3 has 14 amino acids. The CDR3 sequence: CAITKQGRNTEAFF. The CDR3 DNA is TGTGCCATCACCAAACAGGGGAGAAACACTGAAGCTTTCTTT.

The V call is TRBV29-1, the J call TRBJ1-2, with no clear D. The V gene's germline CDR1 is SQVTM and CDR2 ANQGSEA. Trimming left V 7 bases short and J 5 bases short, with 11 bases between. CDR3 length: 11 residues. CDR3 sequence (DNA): TGCAGCGCCCGGACTGGTTATGGCTACACCTTC. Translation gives CSARTGYGYTF.

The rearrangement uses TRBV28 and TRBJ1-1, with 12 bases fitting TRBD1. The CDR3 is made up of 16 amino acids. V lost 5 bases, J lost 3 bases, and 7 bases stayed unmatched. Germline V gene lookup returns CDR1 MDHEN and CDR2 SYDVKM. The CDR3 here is CASSRPGTGGHTEAFF. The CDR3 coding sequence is TGTGCCAGCAGTCGTCCCGGGACAGGGGGCCACACTGAAGCTTTCTTT.

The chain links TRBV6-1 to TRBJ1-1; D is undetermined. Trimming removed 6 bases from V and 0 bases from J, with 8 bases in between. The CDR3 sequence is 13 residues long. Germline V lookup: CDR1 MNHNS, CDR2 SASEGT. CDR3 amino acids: CASRPAVNTEAFF. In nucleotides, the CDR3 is TGTGCCAGCAGACCCGCGGTGAACACTGAAGCTTTCTTT.

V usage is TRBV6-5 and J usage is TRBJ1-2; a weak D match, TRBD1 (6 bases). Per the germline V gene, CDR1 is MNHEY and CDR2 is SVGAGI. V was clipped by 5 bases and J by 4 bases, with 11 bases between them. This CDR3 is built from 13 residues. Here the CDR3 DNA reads TGTGCCAGCAGTGCTGACAGGAGCTATGGCTACACCTTC. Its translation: CASSADRSYGYTF.

The CDR3 DNA reads TGTGCCAGCAGCTCCTCGGGGGTCACCGGGGAGCTGTTTTTT. Translated, it gives CASSSSGVTGELFF. The chain combines TRBV7-3 with TRBJ2-2, with D tentatively TRBD2 (6 bases). This CDR3 spans 14 amino acids. V dropped 4 bases and J dropped 4 bases, with 10 bases sitting between them. Germline V gives CDR1 SGHTA, CDR2 FQGTGA.

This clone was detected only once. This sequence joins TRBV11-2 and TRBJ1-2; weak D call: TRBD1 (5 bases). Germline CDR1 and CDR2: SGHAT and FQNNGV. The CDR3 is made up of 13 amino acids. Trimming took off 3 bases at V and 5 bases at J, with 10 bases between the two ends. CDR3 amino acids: CASSFQGGYGYTF. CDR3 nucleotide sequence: TGTGCCAGCAGCTTCCAGGGTGGGTATGGCTACACCTTC.

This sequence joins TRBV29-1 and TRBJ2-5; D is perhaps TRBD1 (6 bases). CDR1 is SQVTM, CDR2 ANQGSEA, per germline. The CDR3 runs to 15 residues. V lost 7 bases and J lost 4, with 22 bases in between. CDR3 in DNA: TGCAGCGGAACAGGGTACGCCCAAATTGGAGAGACCCAGTACTTC. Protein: CSGTGYAQIGETQYF.

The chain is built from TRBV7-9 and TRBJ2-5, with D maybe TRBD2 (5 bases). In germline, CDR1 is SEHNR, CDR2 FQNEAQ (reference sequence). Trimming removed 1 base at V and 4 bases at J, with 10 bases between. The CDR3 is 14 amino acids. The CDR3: CASSLDFEGETQYF. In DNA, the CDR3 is TGTGCCAGCAGCTTAGATTTTGAGGGAGAGACCCAGTACTTC.

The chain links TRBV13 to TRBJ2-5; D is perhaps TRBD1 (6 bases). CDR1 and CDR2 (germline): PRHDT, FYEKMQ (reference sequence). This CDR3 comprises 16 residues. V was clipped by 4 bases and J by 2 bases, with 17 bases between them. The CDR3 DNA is TGTGCCAGCAGCTCAGAACAGGGTGGTTCGCAAGAGACCCAGTACTTC. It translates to CASSSEQGGSQETQYF.

CDR3 protein: CASSETGVGYEQYF. As DNA, the CDR3 is TGTGCCAGCAGTGAAACGGGGGTGGGCTACGAGCAGTACTTC. The genes are TRBV7-3 and TRBJ2-7; maybe TRBD2 (6 bases). Germline V lookup: CDR1 SGHTA, CDR2 FQGTGA. V was cut by 6 bases and J by 3 bases, with 15 bases left in between. The CDR3 totals 14 residues.

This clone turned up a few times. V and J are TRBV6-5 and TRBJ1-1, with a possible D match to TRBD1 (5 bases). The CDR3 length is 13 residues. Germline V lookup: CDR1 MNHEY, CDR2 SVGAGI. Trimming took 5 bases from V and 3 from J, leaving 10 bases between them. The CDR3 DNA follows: TGTGCCAGCAGTGCTCCGGGGGACACTGAAGCTTTCTTT. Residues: CASSAPGDTEAFF.

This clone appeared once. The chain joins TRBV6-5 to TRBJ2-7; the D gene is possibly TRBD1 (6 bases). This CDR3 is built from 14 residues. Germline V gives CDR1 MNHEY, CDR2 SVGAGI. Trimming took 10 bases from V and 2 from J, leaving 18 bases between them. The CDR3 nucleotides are TGTGCCACCCAAAGGGGACAAGGGGCCTACGAGCAGTACTTC. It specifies CATQRGQGAYEQYF.

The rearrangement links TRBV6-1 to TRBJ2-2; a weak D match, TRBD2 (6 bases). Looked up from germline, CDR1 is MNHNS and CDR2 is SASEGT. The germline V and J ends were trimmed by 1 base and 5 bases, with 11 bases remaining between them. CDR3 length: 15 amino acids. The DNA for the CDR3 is TGTGCCAGCAGTGAAGTGGGGGGTCTGACCGGGGAGCTGTTTTTT. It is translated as CASSEVGGLTGELFF.

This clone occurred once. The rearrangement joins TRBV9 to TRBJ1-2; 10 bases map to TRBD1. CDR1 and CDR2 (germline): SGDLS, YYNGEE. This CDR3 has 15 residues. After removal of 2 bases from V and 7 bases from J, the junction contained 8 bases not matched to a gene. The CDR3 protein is CASSVMDRGEGGYTF. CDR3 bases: TGTGCCAGCAGCGTCATGGACAGGGGGGAAGGTGGCTACACCTTC.

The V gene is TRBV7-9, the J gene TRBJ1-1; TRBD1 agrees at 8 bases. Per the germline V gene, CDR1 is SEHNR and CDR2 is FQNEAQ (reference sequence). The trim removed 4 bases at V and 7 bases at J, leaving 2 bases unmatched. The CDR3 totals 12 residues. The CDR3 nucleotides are TGTGCCAGCAGCTATGGACAGGGTGAAGCTTTCTTT. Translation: CASSYGQGEAFF. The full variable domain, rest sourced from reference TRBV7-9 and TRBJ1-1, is DTGVSQNPRHKITKRGQNVTFRCDPISEHNRLYWYRQTLGQGPEFLTYFQNEAQLEKSRLLSDRFSAERPKGSFSTLEIQRTEQGDSAMYLCASSYGQGEAFFGQGTRLTVV.

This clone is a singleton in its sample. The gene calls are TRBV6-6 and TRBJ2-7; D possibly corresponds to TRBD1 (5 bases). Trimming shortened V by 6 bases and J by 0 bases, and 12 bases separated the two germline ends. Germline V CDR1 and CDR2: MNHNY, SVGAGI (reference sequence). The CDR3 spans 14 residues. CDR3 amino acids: CASSPPGISYEQYF. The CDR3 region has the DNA TGTGCCAGCAGCCCGCCAGGGATCTCCTACGAGCAGTACTTC.

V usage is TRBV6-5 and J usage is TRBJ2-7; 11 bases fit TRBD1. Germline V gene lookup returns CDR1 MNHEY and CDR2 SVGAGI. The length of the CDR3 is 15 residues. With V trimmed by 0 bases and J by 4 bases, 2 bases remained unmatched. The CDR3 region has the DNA TGTGCCAGCAGTTACTCATGGGACAGGGGGTACGAGCAGTACTTC. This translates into CASSYSWDRGYEQYF.